Included here is one TCR beta chain sequence, with context. The protocol was immunoSEQ multiplex PCR, while the TCRdb copy is restricted to in-frame clones and leaves out a portion. The data show more than 550,000 clones, with roughly 72% seen just once and more than 1.5% held by the top ten. The sample is drawn from a study of shared clonotypes between healthy human individuals. Sequencing was done on a sample of memory CD4+ T cells sorted from blood. Indicated subset: CD45RA-negative fraction. The TCR originated in a woman between 25 and 40 years old in good health.

In DNA, the CDR3 is TGTGCCAGCAGGGCCGGACATGGAAACACCATATATTTT. This encodes CASRAGHGNTIYF. V usage is TRBV11-2 and J usage is TRBJ1-3; the D gene is possibly TRBD1 (5 bases). Germline CDR1 reads SGHAT; CDR2 reads FQNNGV. Trimming left V 6 bases short and J 3 bases short, with 9 bases between. This CDR3 spans 13 amino acids. The whole variable domain, filled in from reference TRBV11-2 and TRBJ1-3, reads EAGVAQSPRYKIIEKRQSVAFWCNPISGHATLYWYQQILGQGPKLLIQFQNNGVVDDSQLPKDRFSAERLKGVDSTLKIQPAKLEDSAVYLCASRAGHGNTIYFGEGSWLTVV.